Shown below are 30 T cell receptor beta chains from a single sample sequenced in a study of OX40 agonist ivuxolimab in advanced cancers. Library prep was done by the immunoSEQ multiplex PCR assay. TCRdb stores this immuneACCESS table with in-frame sequences only. Part of the clones is absent; in the studies checked, under half of the shortfall reflects unresolved V genes, and no reason is known for the rest. The sample table lists about 65,000 clones, about 82% of them with a count of one. Clones ranked in the top ten supply 1.5% to 2.5% of the sample. The sequencing here drew on CD4+ or CD8+ T cells sorted from blood, taken in a trial of the OX40 agonist ivuxolimab. The receptors were gathered from an adult with an advanced solid tumor such as melanoma, head and neck, liver or kidney cancer.

This chain uses TRBV14 with TRBJ1-2, with TRBD1 as a possible D gene (5 bases). Germline assignment: CDR1 SGHDN and CDR2 FVKESK. Trimming left V 5 bases short and J 8 bases short, with 15 bases between. CDR3 length: 13 amino acids. As DNA, the CDR3 is TGTGCCAGCAGCTCCGGGACTAAATACGGCTACACCTTC. It encodes CASSSGTKYGYTF.

There are a few counts of this clone. The chain joins TRBV2 to TRBJ2-3; the D is unclear. The CDR3 length is 14 residues. The ends were cut back, 3 bases at V and 2 bases at J, with 9 bases in the middle. Germline V gene data show CDR1 as SNHLY and CDR2 as FYNNEI. The CDR3: CASSEEQTTDTQYF. DNA for the CDR3: TGTGCCAGCAGTGAGGAACAGACCACAGATACGCAGTATTTT.

In DNA, the CDR3 is TGTGCCAGCAGCGTGACTGGGGTGAACACCGGGGAGCTGTTTTTT. The encoded protein is CASSVTGVNTGELFF. This rearrangement joins TRBV9 to TRBJ2-2; D remains ambiguous. Trimming took 2 bases from V and 1 from J, leaving 9 bases between them. This CDR3 region has 15 residues. From germline, CDR1 is SGDLS and CDR2 YYNGEE.

This chain uses TRBV5-4 with TRBJ1-1; D possibly corresponds to TRBD1 (6 bases). The germline V gene encodes CDR1 SGHNT and CDR2 YYREEE (reference sequence). The CDR3 contains 14 residues. The V and J ends lost 3 bases and 5 bases respectively, with 14 bases between them. The DNA of the CDR3 is TGTGCCAGCAGCTCTAGGGGGAAAAAGACTGAAGCTTTCTTT. Translating gives CASSSRGKKTEAFF.

V usage is TRBV2 and J usage is TRBJ2-2, with 11 nucleotides matching TRBD2. The V gene's germline CDR1 is SNHLY and CDR2 FYNNEI. J gave up 6 bases and V 7 bases, and 7 bases lay outside the gene matches. The CDR3 has 15 amino acids. The DNA of the CDR3 is TGTGCCAGCACTGGACTAGCGGGTGGCGCCGGGGAGCTGTTTTTT. Residues: CASTGLAGGAGELFF.

The chain employs TRBV25-1 and TRBJ2-5; tentative D call: TRBD1 (5 bases). Germline V gives CDR1 MGHDK, CDR2 SYGVNS. Trimming stripped 2 bases from V and 5 bases from J, with 12 bases between. This CDR3 spans 14 amino acids. The CDR3 region has the DNA TGTGCCAGCAGTGAAAAAGGGGCTATCGAGACCCAGTACTTC. This gives the protein CASSEKGAIETQYF. The whole variable domain, filled in from reference TRBV25-1 and TRBJ2-5, reads EADIYQTPRYLVIGTGKKITLECSQTMGHDKMYWYQQDPGMELHLIHYSYGVNSTEKGDLSSESTVSRIRTEHFPLTLESARPSHTSQYLCASSEKGAIETQYFGPGTRLLVL.

The chain uses TRBV9 and TRBJ2-3; 15 bases fit TRBD2. There are 15 residues in the CDR3. V trimming: 4 bases; J trimming: 5 bases; junction bases outside the gene matches: 2. The germline V gene has CDR1 SGDLS and CDR2 YYNGEE. In nucleotides, the CDR3 is TGTGCCAGCAGCTCGGGACTAGCGGGAGGAGATACGCAGTATTTT. This codes for CASSSGLAGGDTQYF.

A note on this clone: At one end, the junction sequence differs from germline, possibly due to a read error. This chain joins TRBV7-2 and TRBJ2-7; perhaps TRBD2 as D (5 bases). Germline CDR1 and CDR2: SGHTA and FQGNSA. This CDR3 contains 13 residues. For the CDR3, the DNA is TGTGCCAGCAGCCCGCGGGTGGGGAGTATCCAGGCTTTC. This gives the protein CASSPRVGSIQAF.

This chain uses TRBV6-5 with TRBJ1-5; unclear D gene. This CDR3 spans 14 amino acids. Germline V CDR1 and CDR2: MNHEY, SVGAGI. Trimming pared 4 bases from V and 4 bases from J, leaving 11 bases between. The CDR3 nucleotides are TGTGCCAGCAGTTTGGTGCAGGAGAATCAGCCCCAGCATTTT. It translates to CASSLVQENQPQHF.

The chain links TRBV7-8 to TRBJ2-1, with 9 bases fitting TRBD2. This CDR3 contains 19 residues. Germline loops: CDR1 SGHVS, CDR2 FQNEAQ. V was pared by 0 bases and J by 0 bases, with 9 bases of the junction left unmatched. CDR3 sequence: CASSLAVTSGQLSYNEQFF. The CDR3 nucleotides are TGTGCCAGCAGCTTAGCCGTGACTAGCGGACAACTCTCCTACAATGAGCAGTTCTTC.

This clone has more than one count but fewer than ten. The chain couples TRBV11-1 to TRBJ1-3; weak D call: TRBD1 (5 bases). The CDR3 is 14 residues long. CDR1 is SGHAT and CDR2 is FQDESV in the germline V gene (reference sequence). The germline V and J ends were trimmed by 3 bases and 0 bases, with 6 bases remaining between them. CDR3 DNA: TGTGCCAGCAGCTTGACAGCCTCTGGAAACACCATATATTTT. Its protein is CASSLTASGNTIYF. The full variable domain, rest sourced from reference TRBV11-1 and TRBJ1-3, is EAEVAQSPRYKITEKSQAVAFWCDPISGHATLYWYRQILGQGPELLVQFQDESVVDDSQLPKDRFSAERLKGVDSTLKIQPAELGDSAMYLCASSLTASGNTIYFGEGSWLTVV.

The gene calls are TRBV7-8 and TRBJ1-2; a weak D match, TRBD1 (5 bases). Germline V gene lookup returns CDR1 SGHVS and CDR2 FQNEAQ. The CDR3 is 17 amino acids. Trimming removed 1 base at V and 5 bases at J, with 20 bases between. CDR3 residues: CASSLEVGTPAHYGYTF. In DNA form, the CDR3 reads TGTGCCAGCAGCTTAGAGGTGGGGACGCCCGCCCATTATGGCTACACCTTC.

This chain joins TRBV4-2 and TRBJ2-3; D is unresolved. The CDR3 loop spans 15 amino acids. V was trimmed by 1 base and J by 1 base, leaving 9 bases between them. Germline CDR1 is LGHNA and CDR2 is YNFKEQ. The CDR3 DNA follows: TGTGCCAGCAGCCAAGGATCGCAGGGCACAGATACGCAGTATTTT. Translating gives CASSQGSQGTDTQYF.

The rearrangement links TRBV2 to TRBJ1-6; the D gene is possibly TRBD1 (5 bases). Trimming removed 5 bases at V and 8 bases at J, with 10 bases between. The germline V gene has CDR1 SNHLY and CDR2 FYNNEI. CDR3 length: 13 amino acids. CDR3 in amino acids: CASSKGRDSPLHF. The CDR3 region has the DNA TGTGCCAGCAGTAAGGGACGGGATTCACCCCTCCACTTT.

The rearrangement uses TRBV5-8 and TRBJ2-3, with 12 bases matching TRBD2. Germline CDR1 and CDR2: SGHTS and YDEGEE. The CDR3 sequence is 16 residues long. V lost 0 bases to trimming and J lost 6 bases; unmatched junction nucleotides: 5. The CDR3 loop reads CASSLVLAGGSDTQYF. The DNA of the CDR3 is TGTGCCAGCAGCTTGGTGCTAGCGGGAGGGTCTGATACGCAGTATTTT.

This chain links TRBV7-9 with TRBJ2-3; possibly TRBD2 for D (6 bases). The V gene lost 3 bases and the J gene lost 4 bases, with 11 bases spanning the gap. Germline V gene lookup returns CDR1 SEHNR and CDR2 FQNEAQ (reference sequence). CDR3 size: 14 residues. CDR3 protein: CASSFGGSSDTQYF. The CDR3 region has the DNA TGTGCCAGCAGCTTTGGGGGGTCGTCAGATACGCAGTATTTT.

The chain joins TRBV6-6 to TRBJ2-7; weak D call: TRBD1 (6 bases). The V gene's germline CDR1 is MNHNY and CDR2 SVGAGI (reference sequence). V lost 6 bases and J 4 bases, leaving 19 bases between the germline ends. This CDR3 spans 15 amino acids. CDR3 DNA: TGTGCCAGCAGCACTTCCCCGGGGACACGTTACGAGCAGTACTTC. Its translation: CASSTSPGTRYEQYF.

This clone was detected once. The gene calls are TRBV30 and TRBJ1-2, with TRBD1 matching 8 bases. The CDR3 length is 11 residues. J lost 7 bases, V lost 5 bases, and 3 bases had no gene match. The V gene's germline CDR1 is GTSNPN and CDR2 SVGIG (reference sequence). The CDR3 DNA reads as TGTGCCTGGGGACAGGGTGCTGGCTACACCTTC. Protein: CAWGQGAGYTF.

The chain combines TRBV5-1 with TRBJ2-3; 15 nucleotides align to TRBD2. This CDR3 is built from 19 residues. CDR1 is SGHRS and CDR2 is YFSETQ in the germline V gene. Trimming took 4 bases from V and 2 from J; bases not matched to a gene: 11. CDR3 nucleotide sequence: TGCGCCAGCAGCGAGGGACTAGCGGGAGGAGGGGCGTCCACAGATACGCAGTATTTT. This gives the protein CASSEGLAGGGASTDTQYF.

The V and J genes are TRBV7-6 and TRBJ1-2, with D possibly TRBD1 on 5 matching bases. CDR1 and CDR2 from the germline V gene are SGHVS and FNYEAQ. V was cut by 5 bases and J by 0 bases, with 22 bases left in between. The CDR3 runs 18 residues. The CDR3 here is CASSPGPNMGGTNYGYTF. The CDR3 DNA is TGTGCCAGCAGCCCCGGGCCAAATATGGGGGGGACTAACTATGGCTACACCTTC.

The chain joins TRBV18 to TRBJ2-3; D is ambiguous. CDR3 length: 15 amino acids. Per the germline V gene, CDR1 is KGHSH and CDR2 is LQKENI. Trimming left V 3 bases short and J 1 base short, with 11 bases between. CDR3 in amino acids: CASSPVLYGTDTQYF. For the CDR3, the DNA is TGTGCCAGCTCACCCGTTCTCTACGGCACAGATACGCAGTATTTT.

The genes are TRBV7-3 and TRBJ2-2, with D unresolved. Germline V gene data show CDR1 as SGHTA and CDR2 as FQGTGA. V was cut by 1 base and J by 6 bases, with 15 bases left in between. This CDR3 is 16 amino acids long. The CDR3: CASSLSSKGSAGELFF. CDR3 bases: TGTGCCAGCAGCTTAAGCTCAAAAGGTTCGGCCGGGGAGCTGTTTTTT.

The V call is TRBV13, the J call TRBJ2-3; 11 nucleotides line up with TRBD2. The CDR3 is 14 residues long. CDR1 PRHDT and CDR2 FYEKMQ come from the germline V gene (reference sequence). The V and J ends lost 5 bases and 7 bases, in that order; junction bases with no gene match: 5. The DNA for the CDR3 is TGTGCCAGCAGCATTAGCGGGAGGGCAAATACGCAGTATTTT. This gives the protein CASSISGRANTQYF.

This chain links TRBV2 with TRBJ1-1, with 7 bases fitting TRBD1. The CDR3 consists of 15 residues. Germline V gene data show CDR1 as SNHLY and CDR2 as FYNNEI. Losses at the gene ends were 8 bases for V and 3 bases for J; bases not matched to a gene: 12. CDR3 protein: CASYYWGQTDTEAFF. The CDR3 nucleotides read TGTGCCAGCTACTACTGGGGACAGACCGACACTGAAGCTTTCTTT. Together with reference TRBV2 and TRBJ1-1, the CDR3 gives the full variable domain: EPEVTQTPSHQVTQMGQEVILRCVPISNHLYFYWYRQILGQKVEFLVSFYNNEISEKSEIFDDQFSVERPDGSNFTLKIRSTKLEDSAMYFCASYYWGQTDTEAFFGQGTRLTVV.

This chain connects TRBV11-2 to TRBJ1-2, with D possibly being TRBD1 (6 bases). The CDR3 loop spans 15 amino acids. The germline gives CDR1 SGHAT, CDR2 FQNNGV. Between the trimmed V and J ends, which lost 1 base and 3 bases, there was a span of 12 bases. The CDR3 spells CASSLGGLGHYGYTF. CDR3 coding DNA: TGTGCCAGCAGCTTAGGGGGGCTGGGGCACTATGGCTACACCTTC.

This sequence joins TRBV15 and TRBJ1-1; TRBD1 matches at 8 bases. The J segment lost 7 bases and the V segment lost 6 bases, leaving 7 bases of the junction unmatched. The germline CDR1 and CDR2 sequences are LNHNV and YYDKDF (reference sequence). The CDR3 sequence is 13 residues long. The CDR3 loop is CATSPRQGNEAFF. CDR3 coding DNA: TGTGCCACCAGTCCGAGACAGGGGAATGAAGCTTTCTTT.

The chain recombines TRBV5-1 with TRBJ2-7; unclear D gene. Germline CDR1 SGHRS, CDR2 YFSETQ. V was shortened by 3 bases and J by 0 bases, with 13 bases between the two germline ends. There are 15 residues in the CDR3. The CDR3 here is CASSSGATSSYEQYF. The CDR3 DNA is TGCGCCAGCAGCTCTGGCGCTACGAGCTCCTACGAGCAGTACTTC.

This clone was observed once. The chain couples TRBV10-3 to TRBJ2-7, with D perhaps being TRBD1 or TRBD2 (5 bases each). This CDR3 comprises 13 residues. Trimming left V 3 bases short and J 5 bases short, with 11 bases between. Per germline, CDR1 ENHRY and CDR2 SYGVKD. CDR3 in amino acids: CAISEEGPNEQYF. CDR3 DNA sequence: TGTGCCATCAGTGAAGAGGGGCCCAACGAGCAGTACTTC.

The CDR3 DNA reads TGTGCCAGCAATAGCGGCAGGGGGCTCACCGGGGAGCTGTTTTTT. This sequence encodes CASNSGRGLTGELFF. The J gene is TRBJ2-2, the V gene TRBV7-2; the match to TRBD1 covers 8 bases. The CDR3 is made up of 15 amino acids. V gave up 7 bases and J gave up 4 bases; unmatched junction bases: 8. Per germline, CDR1 SGHTA and CDR2 FQGNSA. The full variable domain, rest sourced from reference TRBV7-2 and TRBJ2-2, is GAGVSQSPSNKVTEKGKDVELRCDPISGHTALYWYRQSLGQGLEFLIYFQGNSAPDKSGLPSDRFSAERTGGSVSTLTIQRTQQEDSAVYLCASNSGRGLTGELFFGEGSRLTVL.

The rearrangement uses TRBV28 and TRBJ1-5; 8 positions match TRBD1. The V and J ends lost 1 base and 4 bases, in that order; junction bases with no gene match: 3. The CDR3 extends over 15 amino acids. The germline gives CDR1 MDHEN, CDR2 SYDVKM. The CDR3 here is CASSLSRTGNQPQHF. CDR3 coding DNA: TGTGCCAGCAGTTTATCCCGGACAGGGAATCAGCCCCAGCATTTT. Based on the CDR3 plus reference TRBV28 and TRBJ1-5, the full variable domain is DVKVTQSSRYLVKRTGEKVFLECVQDMDHENMFWYRQDPGLGLRLIYFSYDVKMKEKGDIPEGYSVSREKKERFSLILESASTNQTSMYLCASSLSRTGNQPQHFGDGTRLSIL.